This T cell receptor (beta chain) originates from a study of OX40 agonist ivuxolimab in advanced cancers. Study in general: A male proportion of around 86% was recorded, with mean age about 62 years and range roughly 23 to 79.

Autoimmune disease history or systemic immunosuppression excluded patients. The germline CDR1 and CDR2 sequences are MNHEY and SMNVEV (reference sequence). Trimming at V came to 2 bases and at J to 1 base, leaving 3 bases not matched to a gene. This CDR3 contains 16 residues. As to this clone: Its target is not known.

Assay: immunoSEQ multiplex PCR; the TCRdb copy retains only in-frame clones and omits some. The sample yields roughly 76,000 clones, roughly 80% seen once. General study results and limits: Expanded clones belonging to CD8+ T cells outnumbered, on average, those of CD4+.

This sequence originates from an adult with an advanced solid tumor such as melanoma, head and neck, liver or kidney cancer. The sample here was CD4+ or CD8+ T cells sorted from blood, taken in a trial of the OX40 agonist ivuxolimab. The chain has TRBV27 and TRBJ2-3, with 10 positions matching TRBD2. The CDR3 region is CASSLRTSGGTDTQYF. CDR3 nucleotides: TGTGCCAGCAGTTTAAGGACTAGCGGAGGCACAGATACGCAGTATTTT.